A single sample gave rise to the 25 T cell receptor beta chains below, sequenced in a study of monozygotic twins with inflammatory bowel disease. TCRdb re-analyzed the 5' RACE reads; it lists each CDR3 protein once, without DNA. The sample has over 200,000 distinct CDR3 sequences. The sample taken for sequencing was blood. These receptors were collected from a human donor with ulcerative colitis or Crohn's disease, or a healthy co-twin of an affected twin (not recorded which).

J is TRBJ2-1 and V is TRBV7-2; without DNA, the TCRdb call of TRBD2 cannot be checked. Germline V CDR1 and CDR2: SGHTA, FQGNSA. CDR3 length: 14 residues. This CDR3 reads CASSVGTSGESQFF.

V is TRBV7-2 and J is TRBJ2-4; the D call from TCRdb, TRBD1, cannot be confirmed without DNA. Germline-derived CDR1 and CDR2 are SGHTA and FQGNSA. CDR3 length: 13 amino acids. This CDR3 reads CASSFSGGNIQYF.

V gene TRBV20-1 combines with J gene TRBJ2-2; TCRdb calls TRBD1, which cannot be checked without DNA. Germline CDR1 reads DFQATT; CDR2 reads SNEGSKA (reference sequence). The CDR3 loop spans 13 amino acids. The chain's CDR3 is CSAMSGGTGELFF.

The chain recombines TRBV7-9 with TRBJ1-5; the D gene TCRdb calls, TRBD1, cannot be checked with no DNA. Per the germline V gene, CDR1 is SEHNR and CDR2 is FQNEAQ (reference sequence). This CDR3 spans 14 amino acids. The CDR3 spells CASSDRDNNQPQHF. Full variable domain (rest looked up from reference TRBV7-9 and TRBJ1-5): DTGVSQNPRHKITKRGQNVTFRCDPISEHNRLYWYRQTLGQGPEFLTYFQNEAQLEKSRLLSDRFSAERPKGSFSTLEIQRTEQGDSAMYLCASSDRDNNQPQHFGDGTRLSIL.

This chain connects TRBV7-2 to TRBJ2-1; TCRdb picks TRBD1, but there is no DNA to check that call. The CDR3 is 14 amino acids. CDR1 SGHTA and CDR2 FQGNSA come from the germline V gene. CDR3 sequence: CASTFRDRYNEQFF.

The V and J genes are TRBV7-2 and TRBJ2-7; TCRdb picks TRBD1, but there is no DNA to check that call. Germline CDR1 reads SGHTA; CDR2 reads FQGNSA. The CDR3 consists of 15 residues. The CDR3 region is CASSLTGGKTYEQYF. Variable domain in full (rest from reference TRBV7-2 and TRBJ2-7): GAGVSQSPSNKVTEKGKDVELRCDPISGHTALYWYRQSLGQGLEFLIYFQGNSAPDKSGLPSDRFSAERTGGSVSTLTIQRTQQEDSAVYLCASSLTGGKTYEQYFGPGTRLTVT.

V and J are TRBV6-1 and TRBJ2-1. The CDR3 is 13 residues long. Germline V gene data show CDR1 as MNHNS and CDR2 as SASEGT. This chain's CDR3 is CASSAKRYNEQFF.

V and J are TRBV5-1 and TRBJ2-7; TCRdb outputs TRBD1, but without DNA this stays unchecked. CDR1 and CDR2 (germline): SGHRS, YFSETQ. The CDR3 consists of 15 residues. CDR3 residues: CASSLAGQGLLEQYF.

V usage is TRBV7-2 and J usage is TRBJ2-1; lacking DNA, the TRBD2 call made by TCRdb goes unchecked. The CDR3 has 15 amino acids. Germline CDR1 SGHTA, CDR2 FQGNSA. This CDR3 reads CASSFRQGGYNEQFF.

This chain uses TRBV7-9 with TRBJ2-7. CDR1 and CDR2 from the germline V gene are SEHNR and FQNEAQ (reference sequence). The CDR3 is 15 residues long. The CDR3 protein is CASTIITDHPYEQYF.

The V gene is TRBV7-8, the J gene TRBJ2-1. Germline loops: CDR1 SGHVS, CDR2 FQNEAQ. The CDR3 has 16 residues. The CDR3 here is CASALMAESSYNEQFF.

The CDR3 is CASSAGGATHEQYF. The rearrangement joins TRBV2 to TRBJ2-7; TCRdb's D gene call, TRBD1, goes unchecked for lack of DNA. From germline, CDR1 is SNHLY and CDR2 FYNNEI. This CDR3 region has 14 residues.

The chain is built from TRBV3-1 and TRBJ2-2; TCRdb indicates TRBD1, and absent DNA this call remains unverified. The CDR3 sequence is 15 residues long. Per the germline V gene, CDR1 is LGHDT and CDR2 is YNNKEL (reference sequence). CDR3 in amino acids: CASSPPTGDGGELFF.

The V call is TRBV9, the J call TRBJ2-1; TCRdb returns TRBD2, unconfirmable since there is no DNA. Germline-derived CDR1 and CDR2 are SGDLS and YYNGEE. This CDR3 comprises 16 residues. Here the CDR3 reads CASSVEGNSEYNEQFF.

Here the CDR3 reads CSARDAKDTQYF. This sequence joins TRBV20-1 and TRBJ2-3. Germline CDR1 DFQATT, CDR2 SNEGSKA (reference sequence). There are 12 residues in the CDR3.

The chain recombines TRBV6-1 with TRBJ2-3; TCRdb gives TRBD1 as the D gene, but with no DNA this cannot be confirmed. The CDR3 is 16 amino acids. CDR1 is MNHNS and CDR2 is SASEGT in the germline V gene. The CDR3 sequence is CASRSGQGGNTDTQYF.

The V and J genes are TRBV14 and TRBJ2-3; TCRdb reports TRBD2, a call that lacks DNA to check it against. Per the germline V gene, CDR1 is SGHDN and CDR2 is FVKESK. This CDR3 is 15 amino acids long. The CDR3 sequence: CASSQDSGRLQTQYF.

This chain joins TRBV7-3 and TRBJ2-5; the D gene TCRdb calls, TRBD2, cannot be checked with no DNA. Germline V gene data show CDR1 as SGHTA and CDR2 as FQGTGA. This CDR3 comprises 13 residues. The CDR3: CASSLGTSGAQYF.

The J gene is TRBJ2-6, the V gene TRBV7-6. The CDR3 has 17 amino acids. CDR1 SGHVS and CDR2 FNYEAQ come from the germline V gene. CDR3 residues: CASSLVQRSSGANVLTF.

CDR3 region: CASSPGGVTGGYTF. V gene TRBV5-4 combines with J gene TRBJ1-2. CDR1 and CDR2 (germline): SGHNT, YYREEE (reference sequence). The CDR3 extends over 14 amino acids.

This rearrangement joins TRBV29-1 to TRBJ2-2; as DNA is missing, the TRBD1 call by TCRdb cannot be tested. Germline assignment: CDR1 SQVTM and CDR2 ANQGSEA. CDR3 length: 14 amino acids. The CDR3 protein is CSVDRGGNTGELFF.

CDR3 sequence reads: CASSYSPGNPYEQYF. The chain joins TRBV6-5 to TRBJ2-7. The CDR3 length is 15 residues. Germline values: CDR1 MNHEY, CDR2 SVGAGI.

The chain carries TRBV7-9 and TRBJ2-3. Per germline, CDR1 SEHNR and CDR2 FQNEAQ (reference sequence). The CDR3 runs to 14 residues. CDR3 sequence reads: CASSSSDFTDTQYF.

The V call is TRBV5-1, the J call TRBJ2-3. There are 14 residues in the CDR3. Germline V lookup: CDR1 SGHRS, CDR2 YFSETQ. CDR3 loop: CASSLDLVTDTQYF.

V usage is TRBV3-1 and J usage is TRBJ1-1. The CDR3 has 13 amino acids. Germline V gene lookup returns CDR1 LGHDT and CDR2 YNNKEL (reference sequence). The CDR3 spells CASSQEGITEAFF.